Listed here is a single T cell receptor beta chain. Its antigen is unknown. The data were taken from a study of CD8+CD57+ T cells in acquired aplastic anemia. Study-level information: Sorted CD4+ and CD8+ cells gave a mean 3.2 ug DNA, range about 0.17 to 27.4 ug. Study conclusions and caveats: The same twenty-nine CD8+ CDR3 sequences occurred in patients and in controls.

Whoever was chosen for sequencing had shown CD8+CD57+ cell expansion by flow cytometry. According to the study, genomic DNA was the template for TCR beta VDJ and CDR3 profiling. TCRdb re-called the reads with MiXCR, one entry per CDR3 protein. Here the sample spans 170,000 or so distinct CDR3 sequences, roughly 63% being singletons. The CDR3 contains 14 residues. The germline V gene encodes CDR1 SQVTM and CDR2 ANQGSEA. V lost 4 bases and J lost 0, with 10 bases in between. This rearrangement joins TRBV29-1 to TRBJ2-4, with D uncertain. The clonotype comes from a human donor with aplastic anemia. The sample comprised sorted CD4+, CD8+, or CD8+CD57+ T cells (not recorded which) from PBMCs. The CDR3 region has the DNA TGCAGCGTTGTCGAGGCCCTAGCCAAAAACATTCAGTACTTC. Protein sequence: CSVVEALAKNIQYF.